This note documents a single TCR beta chain sequence. Antigen: not known. Its ends do not fully match the called genes, so a read error is possible. Germline-derived CDR1 and CDR2 are MRHNA and SNTAGT. This CDR3 has 15 residues. The sample belongs to a study of cytomegalovirus exposure and HLA in healthy donors. The PCR contained 60 Vbeta and 13 Jbeta primers. Using immunoSEQ multiplex PCR, the repertoire was profiled, and TCRdb retains in-frame clones only, with some absent. This table holds some 200,000 clones, roughly 80% found once. Whole-study results and caveats: Specificity of three CMV-associated chains for CMV antigens was verified in vitro. Previously analyzed data showed that most TCR beta V segments were productive at a frequency of about 87% or about 30%. Links to common viral pathogens appeared, in a later analysis, for several of the most significant clusters. Despite most TCR sequences being rare, some public TCRs occurred in many donors.

This chain links TRBV6-4 with TRBJ2-3; TRBD2 is a possible D gene (6 bases). The sequenced material came from PBMCs. This receptor was taken from a man aged 45-60 years in good health and CMV-seronegative. In nucleotides, the CDR3 is TGTGCCAGCAGTGAAAGGCCCGGGAGCAGAGATACGCAGTATTTT. It yields the protein CASSERPGSRDTQYF.